The next 26 T cell receptor beta chains were all read from a single sample in a study of blood T cell repertoires in COVID-19. Using immunoSEQ multiplex PCR, the repertoire was profiled, and TCRdb retains in-frame clones only, with some absent. The sample gives 90,000 to 100,000 clones, 90% of which show up once; about 5.2% is in the top ten. Specimen: peripheral blood. Every receptor here comes from a man aged 45-60 years with acute or convalescent COVID-19.

V usage is TRBV4-3 and J usage is TRBJ1-2, with 7 bases matching TRBD1. Germline CDR1 reads LGHNA; CDR2 reads YSLEER. This CDR3 has 14 amino acids. V dropped 1 base and J dropped 2; count of bases not matched to a gene: 1. Written as DNA, the CDR3 is TGCGCCAGCAGCCAAGTGGGACAGAACTATGGCTACACCTTC. This encodes CASSQVGQNYGYTF.

The chain recombines TRBV6-2 or TRBV6-3 with TRBJ1-1, with a weak D call TRBD1 (6 bases). Looked up from germline, CDR1 is MNHEY and CDR2 is SVGEGT. This CDR3 contains 13 residues. V lost 4 bases and J lost 10, with 16 bases in between. CDR3 loop: CASSSRQALGAFF. CDR3 nucleotides: TGTGCCAGCAGTTCCCGACAGGCCCTGGGAGCTTTCTTT.

The genes are TRBV5-1 and TRBJ1-5; possibly TRBD1 for D (5 bases). V was shortened by 0 bases and J by 6 bases, with 10 bases between the two germline ends. The CDR3 extends over 14 amino acids. The germline V gene has CDR1 SGHRS and CDR2 YFSETQ. The CDR3 protein is CASSLEGRVQPQHF. In DNA form, the CDR3 reads TGCGCCAGCAGCTTGGAGGGCAGGGTTCAGCCCCAGCATTTT.

The CDR3 nucleotides are TGCAGCGTTGGCCGGGTGAATGAAAAACTGTTTTTT. It specifies CSVGRVNEKLFF. The chain carries TRBV29-1 and TRBJ1-4; D gene unclear. CDR3 length equals 12 residues. The V gene lost 4 bases and the J gene lost 5 bases, with 8 bases spanning the gap. Germline lookup yields CDR1 SQVTM and CDR2 ANQGSEA.

In regard to this clone: At one boundary the junction diverges from the germline segment, which might be a read error. The chain employs TRBV19 and TRBJ2-4; 7 bases align to TRBD1. The CDR3 length is 17 residues. Germline V lookup: CDR1 LNHDA, CDR2 SQIVND (reference sequence). CDR3 nucleotide sequence: TGTGCCAGTAGTATGGTGAGGGACAGTGGCAAGAAAAACACCCTAACCTTC. Translation gives CASSMVRDSGKKNTLTF.

V and J are TRBV5-1 and TRBJ2-7; the D gene is possibly TRBD1 (8 bases). The CDR3 extends over 15 amino acids. Germline CDR1 reads SGHRS; CDR2 reads YFSETQ. V lost 4 bases and J 6 bases, leaving 20 bases between the germline ends. CDR3 amino acids: CASSPSGQGGIEQYF. The CDR3 DNA reads as TGCGCCAGCAGCCCGTCCGGACAGGGAGGGATCGAGCAGTACTTC.

This clone was seen a single time. Here the CDR3 DNA reads TGTGCCAGCAGCCCCCGCGGGGCGGGAGAGGGCGGGGAGCTGTTTTTT. Its protein product is CASSPRGAGEGGELFF. This chain links TRBV11-2 with TRBJ2-2; 7 bases line up with TRBD2. V was pared by 5 bases and J by 7 bases, with 13 bases of the junction left unmatched. Germline loops: CDR1 SGHAT, CDR2 FQNNGV. The CDR3 has 16 residues.

In its sample, this clone was seen once. The chain employs TRBV9 and TRBJ1-4; 8 bases are shared with TRBD1. Unmatched junction bases numbered 6, after V lost 1 base and J lost 7 bases. The CDR3 loop spans 15 amino acids. The germline V gene has CDR1 SGDLS and CDR2 YYNGEE. The DNA of the CDR3 is TGTGCCAGCAGCGTAAAGGACAGGGAGAGTGAAAAACTGTTTTTT. Protein sequence: CASSVKDRESEKLFF.

V gene TRBV3-1 (or the pseudogene TRBV3-2) combines with J gene TRBJ2-7; possible D gene TRBD2, 6 bases. This CDR3 has 16 residues. Deletions cut 1 base from V and 0 bases from J, with 13 bases between. Per germline, CDR1 LGHDT and CDR2 YNNKEL (reference sequence). For the CDR3, the DNA is TGTGCCAGCAGCCAAGTTGGGGGGTCAAGCTCCTACGAGCAGTACTTC. Protein product: CASSQVGGSSSYEQYF.

The chain combines TRBV9 with TRBJ2-7; tentatively, D is TRBD1 (5 bases). The ends were cut back, 3 bases at V and 0 bases at J, with 7 bases in the middle. CDR1 and CDR2 from the germline V gene are SGDLS and YYNGEE. The CDR3 spans 13 residues. CDR3 protein: CASSGGPSYEQYF. The CDR3 nucleotides are TGTGCCAGCAGCGGGGGCCCCTCCTACGAGCAGTACTTC.

This clone has more than one count but fewer than ten. The chain carries TRBV4-1 and TRBJ2-1, with D perhaps TRBD1 (5 bases). CDR3 length equals 13 residues. Trimming shortened V by 5 bases and J by 8 bases, and 13 bases separated the two germline ends. CDR1 is MGHRA and CDR2 is YSYEKL in the germline V gene. In nucleotides, the CDR3 is TGCGCCAGCAGCATGACAGTAAAAGATGAGCAGTTCTTC. Its protein product is CASSMTVKDEQFF.

The chain employs TRBV7-9 and TRBJ2-7, with D tentatively TRBD2 (6 bases). Germline CDR1 SEHNR, CDR2 FQNEAQ (reference sequence). V was trimmed by 5 bases and J by 2 bases, leaving 16 bases between them. This CDR3 is 15 amino acids long. As DNA, the CDR3 is TGTGCCAGCAGCCGCCAGGGTGAGCGGGCCTACGAGCAGTACTTC. As protein: CASSRQGERAYEQYF.

The genes are TRBV9 and TRBJ2-1, with a possible D match to TRBD1 (5 bases). Between the trimmed V and J ends, which lost 0 bases and 1 base, there was a span of 11 bases. Germline V gene sequence: CDR1 SGDLS, CDR2 YYNGEE. The CDR3 is 16 amino acids. Written as DNA, the CDR3 is TGTGCCAGCAGCGTAGGAGGTACAGGATCCTACAATGAGCAGTTCTTC. Translated, it gives CASSVGGTGSYNEQFF.

The CDR3 is CASSAQTSGSADTQYF. CDR3 coding DNA: TGCGCCAGCAGTGCACAGACTAGCGGGAGCGCAGATACGCAGTATTTT. The chain links TRBV10-1 to TRBJ2-3, with 12 bases identical to TRBD2. The germline V gene encodes CDR1 WNHNN and CDR2 SYGVQD (reference sequence). After removal of 4 bases from V and 4 bases from J, the junction contained 6 bases not matched to a gene. This CDR3 has 16 amino acids.

This chain joins TRBV7-8 and TRBJ1-2; D gene ambiguous. The CDR3 totals 14 residues. V was shortened by 0 bases and J by 3 bases, with 8 bases between the two germline ends. Per the germline V gene, CDR1 is SGHVS and CDR2 is FQNEAQ. CDR3 DNA: TGTGCCAGCAGCTTAGCAAAGGGAGACTATGGCTACACCTTC. Translated, it gives CASSLAKGDYGYTF.

The chain has TRBV19 and TRBJ1-2; D is possibly TRBD1 (5 bases). The CDR3 is 13 residues long. Germline lookup yields CDR1 LNHDA and CDR2 SQIVND (reference sequence). Trimming took 6 bases from V and 6 from J, leaving 14 bases between them. CDR3 sequence: CASRTRGSHGYTF. In DNA, the CDR3 is TGTGCCAGTAGGACGCGGGGGAGCCATGGCTACACCTTC.

The chain uses TRBV7-7 and TRBJ2-3; 8 positions agree with TRBD2. CDR1 is SSHAT and CDR2 is FNYEAQ in the germline V gene (reference sequence). There are 15 residues in the CDR3. V trimming: 3 bases; J trimming: 7 bases; junction bases outside the gene matches: 9. The CDR3 is CASSLGLGVANTQYF. Written as DNA, the CDR3 is TGTGCCAGCAGCTTGGGACTAGGAGTAGCAAATACGCAGTATTTT.

This chain joins TRBV3-1 (or the pseudogene TRBV3-2) and TRBJ2-1; D unresolved. CDR3 length: 19 amino acids. Germline lookup yields CDR1 LGHDT and CDR2 YNNKEL (reference sequence). V dropped 0 bases and J dropped 0 bases, with 18 bases sitting between them. CDR3 in amino acids: CASSQDPRNYLSSYNEQFF. The CDR3 DNA reads as TGTGCCAGCAGCCAAGATCCCCGCAACTACCTGAGCTCCTACAATGAGCAGTTCTTC.

The V and J genes are TRBV7-2 and TRBJ2-7, with D unresolved. Trimming removed 4 bases from V and 1 base from J, with 14 bases in between. Looked up from germline, CDR1 is SGHTA and CDR2 is FQGNSA. The length of the CDR3 is 15 residues. CDR3 sequence: CASSSRPGSSYEQYF. The CDR3 DNA is TGTGCCAGCAGCTCTAGACCCGGCAGTTCCTACGAGCAGTACTTC.

This chain connects TRBV19 to TRBJ2-7; 12 bases fit TRBD2. This CDR3 is built from 14 residues. Losses at the gene ends were 6 bases for V and 3 bases for J; bases not matched to a gene: 3. The germline gives CDR1 LNHDA, CDR2 SQIVND (reference sequence). The CDR3 loop is CASRRLAGVYEQYF. The CDR3 DNA follows: TGTGCCAGTAGAAGACTAGCGGGAGTCTACGAGCAGTACTTC.

The chain employs TRBV19 and TRBJ2-5, with a weak D call TRBD1 (5 bases). CDR3 length: 14 residues. The germline V gene has CDR1 LNHDA and CDR2 SQIVND (reference sequence). Trimming stripped 4 bases from V and 5 bases from J, with 14 bases between. Here the CDR3 DNA reads TGTGCCAGTAGTAACTCGCAGGGTTGGGAGACCCAGTACTTC. Translation: CASSNSQGWETQYF.

The genes are TRBV11-2 and TRBJ1-6, with 10 nucleotides matching TRBD1. Germline loops: CDR1 SGHAT, CDR2 FQNNGV. This CDR3 has 14 residues. V lost 1 base, J lost 11 bases, and 2 bases stayed unmatched. CDR3 region: CASSLGTGGAPLHF. CDR3 coding DNA: TGTGCCAGCAGCTTAGGGACAGGGGGTGCACCCCTCCACTTT.

The chain joins TRBV7-6 to TRBJ2-1; 9 bases fit TRBD2. CDR1 is SGHVS and CDR2 is FNYEAQ in the germline V gene. Losses at the gene ends were 5 bases for V and 5 bases for J; bases not matched to a gene: 10. This CDR3 contains 16 residues. CDR3 sequence reads: CASSPQSGLAHNEQFF. The CDR3, as DNA: TGTGCCAGCAGCCCCCAGTCGGGACTAGCACACAATGAGCAGTTCTTC.

The chain joins TRBV6-4 to TRBJ1-6; D uncertain. The V gene lost 3 bases and the J gene lost 4 bases, with 4 bases spanning the gap. This CDR3 region has 13 residues. Germline CDR1 reads MRHNA; CDR2 reads SNTAGT. In DNA, the CDR3 is TGTGCCAGCAGTGAGGCTTATAATTCACCCCTCCACTTT. It is translated as CASSEAYNSPLHF.

CDR3 nucleotide sequence: TGTGCCAGCAGTTTAGCCCCGGGGAGGACCTACGAGCAGTACTTC. This encodes CASSLAPGRTYEQYF. The chain combines TRBV27 with TRBJ2-7, with TRBD2 as a possible D gene (6 bases). The CDR3 has 15 residues. Trimming pared 2 bases from V and 2 bases from J, leaving 13 bases between. Germline CDR1 is MNHEY and CDR2 is SMNVEV (reference sequence).

V is TRBV7-9 and J is TRBJ2-3, with 7 bases aligning to TRBD2. CDR1 is SEHNR, CDR2 FQNEAQ, per germline (reference sequence). The CDR3 totals 17 residues. The V gene end was trimmed by 1 base and the J gene end by 0 bases; junction bases not matched to a gene: 7. The CDR3 DNA reads TGTGCCAGCAGCTTAGATTCTTCCGGGGGGAGCACAGATACGCAGTATTTT. Its translation is CASSLDSSGGSTDTQYF.